This T cell receptor beta chain was captured in a study of control samples from healthy donors and cancer patients. The V and J ends lost 0 bases and 5 bases respectively, with 9 bases between them. The CDR3 has 14 residues. In germline, CDR1 is SGHRS, CDR2 YFSETQ. A word on this clone: This same CDR3 is encoded by further DNA sequences in the sample.

Repertoires were generated with immunoSEQ multiplex PCR, while TCRdb's copy carries only in-frame clones and drops some. The sample includes some 150,000 clones, about 91% of them seen just once. Sequencing was performed on blood. The chain has TRBV5-1 and TRBJ1-5, with D possibly being TRBD1 (6 bases). The source of this sequence is a young man in good health. CDR3 sequence reads: CASSLEGGDQPQHF. CDR3 bases: TGCGCCAGCAGCTTGGAGGGGGGCGATCAGCCCCAGCATTTT.